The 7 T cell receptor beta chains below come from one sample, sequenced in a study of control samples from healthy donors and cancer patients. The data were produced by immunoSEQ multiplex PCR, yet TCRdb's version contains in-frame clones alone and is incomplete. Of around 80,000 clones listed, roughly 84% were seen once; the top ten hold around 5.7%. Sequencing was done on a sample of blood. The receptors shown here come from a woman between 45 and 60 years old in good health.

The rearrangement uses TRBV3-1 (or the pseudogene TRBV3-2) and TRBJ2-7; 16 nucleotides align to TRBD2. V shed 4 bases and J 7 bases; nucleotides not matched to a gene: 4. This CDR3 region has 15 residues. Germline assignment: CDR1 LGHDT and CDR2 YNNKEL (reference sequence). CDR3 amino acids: CASSLGLAGGEEQYF. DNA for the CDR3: TGTGCCAGCAGCCTGGGACTAGCGGGGGGGGAGGAGCAGTACTTC.

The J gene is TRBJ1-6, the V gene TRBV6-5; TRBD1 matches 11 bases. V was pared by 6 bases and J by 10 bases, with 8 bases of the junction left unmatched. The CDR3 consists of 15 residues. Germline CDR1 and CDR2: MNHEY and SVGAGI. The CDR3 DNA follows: TGTGCCAGCAGCTCCGGGACAGGGGGGCGGTCACCCCTCCACTTT. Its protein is CASSSGTGGRSPLHF.

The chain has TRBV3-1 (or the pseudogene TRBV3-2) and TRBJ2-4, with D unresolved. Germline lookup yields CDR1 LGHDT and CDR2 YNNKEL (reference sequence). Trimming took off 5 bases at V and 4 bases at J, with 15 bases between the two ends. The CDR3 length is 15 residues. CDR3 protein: CASSGWLQRKNIQYF. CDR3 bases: TGTGCCAGCAGCGGGTGGTTGCAAAGAAAAAACATTCAGTACTTC.

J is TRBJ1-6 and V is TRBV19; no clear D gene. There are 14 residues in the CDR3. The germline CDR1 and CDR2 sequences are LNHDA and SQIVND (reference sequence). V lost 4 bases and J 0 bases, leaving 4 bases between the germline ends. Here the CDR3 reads CASSRDSYNSPLHF. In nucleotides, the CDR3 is TGTGCCAGTAGTAGGGACTCCTATAATTCACCCCTCCACTTT.

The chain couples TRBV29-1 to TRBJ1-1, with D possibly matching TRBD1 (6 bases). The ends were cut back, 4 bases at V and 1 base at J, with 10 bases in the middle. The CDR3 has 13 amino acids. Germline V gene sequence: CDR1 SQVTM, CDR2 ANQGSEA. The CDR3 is CSVVDRSNTEAFF. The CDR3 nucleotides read TGCAGCGTTGTCGACAGGTCGAACACTGAAGCTTTCTTT. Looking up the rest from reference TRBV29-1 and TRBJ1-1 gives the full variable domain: SAVISQKPSRDICQRGTSLTIQCQVDSQVTMMFWYRQQPGQSLTLIATANQGSEATYESGFVIDKFPISRPNLTFSTLTVSNMSPEDSSIYLCSVVDRSNTEAFFGQGTRLTVV.

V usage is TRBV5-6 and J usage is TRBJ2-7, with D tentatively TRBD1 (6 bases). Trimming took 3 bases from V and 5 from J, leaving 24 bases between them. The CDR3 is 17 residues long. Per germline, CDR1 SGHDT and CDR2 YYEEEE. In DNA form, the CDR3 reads TGTGCCAGCAGCTGGACCAAAAAAAGGACAGCCAAAAACGAGCAGTACTTC. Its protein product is CASSWTKKRTAKNEQYF.

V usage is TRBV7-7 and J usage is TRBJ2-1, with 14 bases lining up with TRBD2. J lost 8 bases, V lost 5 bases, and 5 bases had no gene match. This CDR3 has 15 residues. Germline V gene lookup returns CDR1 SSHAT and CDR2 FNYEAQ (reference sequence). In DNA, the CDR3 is TGTGCCAGCAGCCTGGGACTAGCGGGGGTTGATGAGCAGTTCTTC. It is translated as CASSLGLAGVDEQFF.